These 16 T cell receptor beta chains were sequenced from one sample in a study of T cell changes during pregnancy in multiple sclerosis. The table came from immunoSEQ multiplex PCR; TCRdb's copy has only in-frame clones and leaves some out. The data contain approximately 100,000 clones, more than 90% of them seen just once; the ten biggest clones take up approximately 1.2%. The sample here was peripheral blood, taken in the second trimester of pregnancy. The receptors derive from a female donor with multiple sclerosis, enrolled in a pregnancy study.

The chain couples TRBV9 to TRBJ2-2, with D possibly TRBD1 on 6 matching bases. The CDR3 sequence is 16 residues long. The V and J ends lost 0 bases and 1 base respectively, with 10 bases between them. CDR1 SGDLS and CDR2 YYNGEE come from the germline V gene. In DNA, the CDR3 is TGTGCCAGCAGCGTAGGACAGGTTAAGAACACCGGGGAGCTGTTTTTT. Translating gives CASSVGQVKNTGELFF.

The genes are TRBV11-1 and TRBJ2-5; weak D call: TRBD1 (8 bases). Trimming shortened V by 3 bases and J by 6 bases, and 17 bases separated the two germline ends. This CDR3 has 15 amino acids. Per germline, CDR1 SGHAT and CDR2 FQDESV (reference sequence). CDR3 in amino acids: CASSFTTGGEKTQYF. For the CDR3, the DNA is TGTGCCAGCAGCTTTACAACAGGGGGGGAAAAGACCCAGTACTTC.

The chain recombines TRBV2 with TRBJ1-1; D gene unclear. Germline values: CDR1 SNHLY, CDR2 FYNNEI. This CDR3 is built from 10 residues. Trimming took 11 bases from V and 1 from J, leaving 5 bases between them. The CDR3 sequence is CARGNTEAFF. DNA of the CDR3: TGTGCCCGGGGGAACACTGAAGCTTTCTTT.

This chain links TRBV5-4 with TRBJ1-4, with D tentatively TRBD1 (6 bases). This CDR3 has 15 amino acids. Germline CDR1 reads SGHNT; CDR2 reads YYREEE (reference sequence). V lost 3 bases to trimming and J lost 2 bases, with 11 bases between them. The CDR3 loop reads CASSWGGGTNEKLFF. The CDR3 DNA is TGTGCCAGCAGCTGGGGAGGGGGGACTAATGAAAAACTGTTTTTT.

The V call is TRBV27, the J call TRBJ2-7; 13 nucleotides agree with TRBD2. The trim removed 5 bases at V and 5 bases at J, leaving 9 bases unmatched. CDR3 length equals 16 residues. The V gene's germline CDR1 is MNHEY and CDR2 SMNVEV (reference sequence). The CDR3 coding sequence is TGTGCCAGCAGTACTAGGACTAGCGGGAGCCCTAACGAGCAGTACTTC. Protein: CASSTRTSGSPNEQYF.

V and J are TRBV5-1 and TRBJ1-5; D is possibly TRBD1 (5 bases). CDR1 is SGHRS and CDR2 is YFSETQ in the germline V gene. The CDR3 consists of 16 residues. Deletions cut 3 bases from V and 0 bases from J, with 13 bases between. CDR3 in amino acids: CASSSRQGYSNQPQHF. The DNA of the CDR3 is TGCGCCAGCAGCTCCCGGCAGGGTTATAGCAATCAGCCCCAGCATTTT. Drawing the rest from reference TRBV5-1 and TRBJ1-5, the complete variable domain is KAGVTQTPRYLIKTRGQQVTLSCSPISGHRSVSWYQQTPGQGLQFLFEYFSETQRNKGNFPGRFSGRQFSNSRSEMNVSTLELGDSALYLCASSSRQGYSNQPQHFGDGTRLSIL.

The chain uses TRBV5-1 and TRBJ2-3; D uncertain. Trimming pared 4 bases from V and 2 bases from J, leaving 11 bases between. Germline V lookup: CDR1 SGHRS, CDR2 YFSETQ. This CDR3 has 14 residues. The CDR3 is CASSPSLSTDTQYF. The CDR3 DNA reads as TGCGCCAGCAGCCCCAGTCTCTCCACAGATACGCAGTATTTT.

The chain couples TRBV10-3 to TRBJ2-7, with 11 bases matching TRBD2. The CDR3 is 14 amino acids. Germline V gene lookup returns CDR1 ENHRY and CDR2 SYGVKD. V lost 3 bases to trimming and J lost 2 bases; unmatched junction nucleotides: 0. CDR3 sequence reads: CAISELAGAYEQYF. CDR3 nucleotide sequence: TGTGCCATCAGTGAACTAGCGGGAGCCTACGAGCAGTACTTC.

The chain carries TRBV28 and TRBJ1-1, with 7 bases matching TRBD1. Losses at the gene ends were 6 bases for V and 6 bases for J; bases not matched to a gene: 7. The V gene's germline CDR1 is MDHEN and CDR2 SYDVKM. The CDR3 is made up of 13 amino acids. CDR3 amino acids: CASSGQARSEAFF. The CDR3 DNA is TGTGCCAGCAGCGGACAGGCGAGGTCTGAAGCTTTCTTT.

The V call is TRBV28, the J call TRBJ2-7, with 7 bases fitting TRBD2. The V and J ends lost 8 bases and 3 bases, in that order; junction bases with no gene match: 7. The CDR3 extends over 13 amino acids. The germline V gene has CDR1 MDHEN and CDR2 SYDVKM. The CDR3 loop reads CASGRGVGYEQYF. CDR3 DNA sequence: TGTGCCAGCGGTCGGGGGGTTGGCTACGAGCAGTACTTC. Full variable domain (rest looked up from reference TRBV28 and TRBJ2-7): DVKVTQSSRYLVKRTGEKVFLECVQDMDHENMFWYRQDPGLGLRLIYFSYDVKMKEKGDIPEGYSVSREKKERFSLILESASTNQTSMYLCASGRGVGYEQYFGPGTRLTVT.

The chain joins TRBV9 to TRBJ2-3, with 9 bases matching TRBD2. The CDR3 runs 16 residues. The germline V gene encodes CDR1 SGDLS and CDR2 YYNGEE. V shed 4 bases, J shed 1 base, and the junction held 7 bases outside the gene matches. In DNA form, the CDR3 reads TGTGCCAGCAGCCGCGGGGGGGCCTCCGGCACAGATACGCAGTATTTT. Protein: CASSRGGASGTDTQYF.

The chain joins TRBV27 to TRBJ2-6; D unresolved. Germline V lookup: CDR1 MNHEY, CDR2 SMNVEV (reference sequence). Trimming removed 4 bases at V and 4 bases at J, with 8 bases between. The CDR3 has 14 amino acids. The CDR3 DNA follows: TGTGCCAGCAGTTACAAATTCGGGGCCAACGTCCTGACTTTC. Protein: CASSYKFGANVLTF.

The rearrangement links TRBV10-3 to TRBJ2-5, with D perhaps matching TRBD2 (5 bases). Germline CDR1 reads ENHRY; CDR2 reads SYGVKD. CDR3 length: 14 residues. The V end was cut by 0 bases, the J end by 5 bases, with 10 bases between. For the CDR3, the DNA is TGTGCCATCAGTGAGTCGGGAGAGGAGGAGACCCAGTACTTC. This translates into CAISESGEEETQYF.

The chain employs TRBV19 and TRBJ2-1, with D tentatively TRBD2 (6 bases). CDR1 and CDR2 (germline): LNHDA, SQIVND (reference sequence). The CDR3 has 16 residues. V lost 5 bases, J lost 4 bases, and 18 bases lay in between. CDR3 sequence reads: CASSLLTAGTYNEQFF. The DNA for the CDR3 is TGTGCCAGTAGTCTACTAACGGCGGGGACTTACAATGAGCAGTTCTTC.

This sequence joins TRBV6-1 and TRBJ1-2; D gene uncertain. The CDR3 loop spans 15 amino acids. Trimming cost V 2 bases and J 6 bases, with 16 bases left between them. CDR1 MNHNS and CDR2 SASEGT come from the germline V gene. This CDR3 reads CASSESSPGLNGYTF. The CDR3 coding sequence is TGTGCCAGCAGTGAAAGTTCCCCTGGACTGAATGGCTACACCTTC.

This clone has more than one count but fewer than ten. The V gene is TRBV7-9, the J gene TRBJ2-6, with TRBD1 identical over 8 bases. The CDR3 runs to 15 residues. V shed 4 bases and J 2 bases; nucleotides not matched to a gene: 1. CDR1 SEHNR and CDR2 FQNEAQ come from the germline V gene (reference sequence). CDR3 loop: CASSSTGAGANVLTF. In nucleotides, the CDR3 is TGTGCCAGCAGCTCGACAGGGGCTGGGGCCAACGTCCTGACTTTC. Full variable domain (missing parts from reference TRBV7-9 and TRBJ2-6): DTGVSQNPRHKITKRGQNVTFRCDPISEHNRLYWYRQTLGQGPEFLTYFQNEAQLEKSRLLSDRFSAERPKGSFSTLEIQRTEQGDSAMYLCASSSTGAGANVLTFGAGSRLTVL.